These T cell receptor beta chains were read from a single sample in a study of post-analysis software for immune sequencing data. One entry per CDR3 protein, called by TCRdb with MiXCR from the PCR reads. The top ten hold around 4.7% of the sample, which has about 770,000 distinct CDR3 sequences, roughly 46% seen once. The sequenced sample was blood. These receptors were obtained from a girl aged 10 to 17 with multiple sclerosis. The CDR3 runs from the conserved cysteine through the conserved F or W. Each record gives: clone size, D gene, V gene, J gene, CDR3 DNA, CDR3 protein. A D gene is named only where the DNA matches it firmly. A clone size is listed for some rows: how often the clone was seen (once, few, many), or a class if it is expanded.

clone size: few; D gene: .; V gene: TRBV27; J gene: TRBJ2-7; CDR3 DNA: TGTGCCAGCAGTTTATCTCTCGGCTTTAGCTCCTACGAGCAGTACTTC; CDR3 protein: CASSLSLGFSSYEQYF
clone size: .; D gene: .; V gene: TRBV9; J gene: TRBJ2-7; CDR3 DNA: TGTGCCAGCAGCGTTGACGACAGGATGCCCTACGAGCAGTACTTC; CDR3 protein: CASSVDDRMPYEQYF
clone size: .; D gene: TRBD2; V gene: TRBV6-1; J gene: TRBJ2-4; CDR3 DNA: TGTGCCAGCAGTCGATCCGGGACTAGCGGGAGCGGGGGAAACATTCAGTACTTC; CDR3 protein: CASSRSGTSGSGGNIQYF
clone size: few; D gene: TRBD1; V gene: TRBV7-9; J gene: TRBJ1-2; CDR3 DNA: TGTGCCAGCTCCGGGACAGGGGATTTAAACTATGGCTACACCTTC; CDR3 protein: CASSGTGDLNYGYTF
clone size: .; D gene: TRBD2; V gene: TRBV12-3/TRBV12-4; J gene: TRBJ2-3; CDR3 DNA: TGTGCCAGCAGTTTTATCGGCGGGAGTTTGGATGCGCAGTATTTT; CDR3 protein: CASSFIGGSLDAQYF
clone size: .; D gene: .; V gene: TRBV13; J gene: TRBJ1-1; CDR3 DNA: TGTGCCAGCAGCTTAGGTTCAGGACATATTGAAGCTTTCTTT; CDR3 protein: CASSLGSGHIEAFF
clone size: few; D gene: TRBD2; V gene: TRBV29-1; J gene: TRBJ2-7; CDR3 DNA: TGCAGCGTCCAACGGACGGGGGGAGAGCAGTACTTC; CDR3 protein: CSVQRTGGEQYF
clone size: once; D gene: TRBD1; V gene: TRBV6-5; J gene: TRBJ2-6; CDR3 DNA: TGTGCCAGCAGACAGGGGGAGGCTGGGGCCAACGTCCTGACTTTC; CDR3 protein: CASRQGEAGANVLTF
clone size: .; D gene: .; V gene: TRBV2; J gene: TRBJ1-5; CDR3 DNA: TGTGCCAGCAGTGATGGGACCGACACTTCGTTTCAGCCCCAGCATTTT; CDR3 protein: CASSDGTDTSFQPQHF
clone size: few; D gene: TRBD1; V gene: TRBV12-3/TRBV12-4; J gene: TRBJ1-5; CDR3 DNA: TGTGCCAGCAGGAGAACAGGGGAGGGTCAGCCCCAGCATTTT; CDR3 protein: CASRRTGEGQPQHF
clone size: few; D gene: .; V gene: TRBV7-3; J gene: TRBJ2-5; CDR3 DNA: TGTGCCAGCAGCTTAGGGGTGGGAGTGGGGACCCAGTACTTC; CDR3 protein: CASSLGVGVGTQYF
clone size: .; D gene: .; V gene: TRBV4-3; J gene: TRBJ2-3; CDR3 DNA: TGCGCCAGCAGCCGGAATTTGGAAGATACGCAGTATTTT; CDR3 protein: CASSRNLEDTQYF
clone size: .; D gene: .; V gene: TRBV3-1; J gene: TRBJ1-1; CDR3 DNA: TGTGCCAGCGGGGAACAGGGAAGAAAAGCTTTCTTT; CDR3 protein: CASGEQGRKAFF
clone size: .; D gene: TRBD2; V gene: TRBV20-1; J gene: TRBJ2-4; CDR3 DNA: TGCAGTGCTAGTGCGGGGGTTCGGGCCAAAAACATTCAGTACTTC; CDR3 protein: CSASAGVRAKNIQYF
clone size: .; D gene: TRBD1; V gene: TRBV6-6; J gene: TRBJ2-1; CDR3 DNA: TGTGCCAGCAGTTACACAGGGGGCAATGAGCAGTTCTTC; CDR3 protein: CASSYTGGNEQFF
clone size: .; D gene: TRBD1; V gene: TRBV20-1; J gene: TRBJ2-5; CDR3 DNA: TGCAGTGCTAGGGGGACAGGATGGTACCAAGAGACCCAGTACTTC; CDR3 protein: CSARGTGWYQETQYF
clone size: few; D gene: .; V gene: TRBV12-3/TRBV12-4; J gene: TRBJ2-3; CDR3 DNA: TGTGCCAGCGGAAGCGGAGCGGCGGTACGAGCGGCGCAGTATTTT; CDR3 protein: CASGSGAAVRAAQYF
clone size: few; D gene: .; V gene: TRBV6-5; J gene: TRBJ2-3; CDR3 DNA: TGTGCCAGCAGGTCTTTCACAGATACGCAGTATTTT; CDR3 protein: CASRSFTDTQYF
clone size: .; D gene: .; V gene: TRBV29-1; J gene: TRBJ1-4; CDR3 DNA: TGCAGCGTTGAAGTTGGCGGTGATGAAAAACTGTTTTTT; CDR3 protein: CSVEVGGDEKLFF
clone size: .; D gene: .; V gene: TRBV6-2/TRBV6-3; J gene: TRBJ2-6; CDR3 DNA: TGTGCCAGCAGTTACCTGGAAGCTGGGGCCAACGTCCTGACTTTC; CDR3 protein: CASSYLEAGANVLTF
clone size: few; D gene: .; V gene: TRBV15; J gene: TRBJ2-4; CDR3 DNA: TGTGCCACCAGCAGAGAAAAAGGACGAGAGCAGTACTTC; CDR3 protein: CATSREKGREQYF
clone size: few; D gene: TRBD2; V gene: TRBV5-1; J gene: TRBJ2-1; CDR3 DNA: TGCGCCAGCAGCCCCGGGGTAGCGGGCTCTGAGCAGTTCTTC; CDR3 protein: CASSPGVAGSEQFF
clone size: .; D gene: .; V gene: TRBV20-1; J gene: TRBJ2-1; CDR3 DNA: TGCAGTGCCCTTGCACTCAGCTCCTACAATGAGCAGTTCTTC; CDR3 protein: CSALALSSYNEQFF
clone size: few; D gene: .; V gene: TRBV7-9; J gene: TRBJ2-4; CDR3 DNA: TGTGCCAGCAGCCCCCGGGACATAGTAGCCAAAAACATTCAGTACTTC; CDR3 protein: CASSPRDIVAKNIQYF
clone size: few; D gene: .; V gene: TRBV15; J gene: TRBJ2-7; CDR3 DNA: TGTGCCACCAGCAGCGAGGCCCAACCCTACGAGCAGTACTTC; CDR3 protein: CATSSEAQPYEQYF
clone size: .; D gene: TRBD2; V gene: TRBV27; J gene: TRBJ2-1; CDR3 DNA: TGTGCCAGCAGCAGCCCGGGTAGCGGGAGGAAATCCTACAATGAGCAGTTCTTC; CDR3 protein: CASSSPGSGRKSYNEQFF
clone size: .; D gene: TRBD1; V gene: TRBV19; J gene: TRBJ1-5; CDR3 DNA: TGTGCCAGTAGTCCCCGGGACAGGGGCGGTCAGCCCCAGCATTTT; CDR3 protein: CASSPRDRGGQPQHF
clone size: many; D gene: .; V gene: TRBV7-2; J gene: TRBJ2-7; CDR3 DNA: TGTGCCAGCAGCCCCCAACCCTACGAGCAGTACTTC; CDR3 protein: CASSPQPYEQYF
clone size: once; D gene: .; V gene: TRBV2; J gene: TRBJ2-1; CDR3 DNA: TGTGCCAGCAGTGAAATGGGGGGTTCCTTTTACAATGAGCAGTTCTTC; CDR3 protein: CASSEMGGSFYNEQFF
clone size: few; D gene: TRBD1; V gene: TRBV28; J gene: TRBJ2-5; CDR3 DNA: TGTGCCAGCAGTCCCCGGGACAGGGTAGACCAAGAGACCCAGTACTTC; CDR3 protein: CASSPRDRVDQETQYF
clone size: .; D gene: TRBD2; V gene: TRBV11-2; J gene: TRBJ2-3; CDR3 DNA: TGTGCCAGCAGCTTAGGCGGGAGTTTGGCAGATACGCAGTATTTT; CDR3 protein: CASSLGGSLADTQYF
clone size: .; D gene: .; V gene: TRBV28; J gene: TRBJ2-5; CDR3 DNA: TGTGCCAGCAGTTTGAGTCCCGGCGTTCGGACCCAGTACTTC; CDR3 protein: CASSLSPGVRTQYF
clone size: few; D gene: .; V gene: TRBV20-1; J gene: TRBJ1-2; CDR3 DNA: TGCAGTGCTAGAGATTCAAGGGGGGGAGGCTACACCTTC; CDR3 protein: CSARDSRGGGYTF
clone size: .; D gene: .; V gene: TRBV7-2; J gene: TRBJ2-1; CDR3 DNA: TGTGCCAGCAGCTTAGGGGACTCTCGCAATGAGCAGTTCTTC; CDR3 protein: CASSLGDSRNEQFF
clone size: .; D gene: .; V gene: TRBV6-5; J gene: TRBJ2-7; CDR3 DNA: TGTGCCAGCAGTTACTCCGGCAGGGCGATGTACGAGCAGTACTTC; CDR3 protein: CASSYSGRAMYEQYF
clone size: few; D gene: .; V gene: TRBV12-3/TRBV12-4; J gene: TRBJ2-1; CDR3 DNA: TGTGCCAGCAGCCTCCCGACTAGTCCTCGGGGACACAATGAGCAGTTCTTC; CDR3 protein: CASSLPTSPRGHNEQFF
clone size: .; D gene: TRBD2; V gene: TRBV3-1; J gene: TRBJ2-3; CDR3 DNA: TGTGCCAGCAGGCGAGGGCCGAGCGGGAGTACAGATACGCAGTATTTT; CDR3 protein: CASRRGPSGSTDTQYF
clone size: few; D gene: .; V gene: TRBV4-2; J gene: TRBJ2-3; CDR3 DNA: TGTGCCAGCAGCCAAGATGACCACACAGATACGCAGTATTTT; CDR3 protein: CASSQDDHTDTQYF
clone size: .; D gene: TRBD2; V gene: TRBV7-9; J gene: TRBJ2-1; CDR3 DNA: TGTGCCAGTAAACTAGCGGGATCGGGTAATGAGCAGTTCTTC; CDR3 protein: CASKLAGSGNEQFF
clone size: many; D gene: .; V gene: TRBV7-2; J gene: TRBJ2-7; CDR3 DNA: TGTGCCAGCAGCTCCGGGACTCCTACCTACGAGCAGTACTTC; CDR3 protein: CASSSGTPTYEQYF
clone size: .; D gene: .; V gene: TRBV7-9; J gene: TRBJ1-4; CDR3 DNA: TGTGCCAGCAGCGCGGGACCGCAGGGTGGCGAAAAACTGTTTTTT; CDR3 protein: CASSAGPQGGEKLFF
clone size: .; D gene: TRBD1; V gene: TRBV24-1; J gene: TRBJ1-5; CDR3 DNA: TGTGCCACCAGTCCAACAAGCGGACAGGACAATCAGCCCCAGCATTTT; CDR3 protein: CATSPTSGQDNQPQHF
clone size: .; D gene: .; V gene: TRBV12-3/TRBV12-4; J gene: TRBJ1-6; CDR3 DNA: TGTGCCAGCAGTTTAACAGGAGACTATAATTCACCCCTCCACTTT; CDR3 protein: CASSLTGDYNSPLHF
clone size: .; D gene: .; V gene: TRBV5-8; J gene: TRBJ2-3; CDR3 DNA: TGTGCCAGCAGCAGGCCAGACACAGATACGCAGTATTTT; CDR3 protein: CASSRPDTDTQYF